This T cell receptor (beta chain) originates from a study of T cell responses to AZD1222 COVID-19 vaccine. Comments on this clone: Antigen unknown.

Sequencing used immunoSEQ multiplex PCR; TCRdb keeps in-frame clones, though not all of them. The sample has 95,000 to 100,000 clones, roughly 84% seen once; the top ten hold 13% to 15%. The study, taken as a whole, reports: Seropositive at baseline were only a handful of AZD1222 recipients. None of the repertoires were sampled until the peak T cell response had passed. There were vaccine-associated CD4 TCRs across spike, dominant at 160-218 and 743-854. Clonal diversity may have been underestimated in mostly white British donors.

Trimming shortened V by 5 bases and J by 3 bases, and 14 bases separated the two germline ends. This CDR3 is 14 amino acids long. This chain uses TRBV5-3 with TRBJ1-2; D is possibly TRBD1 (5 bases). TRBV5-3 is known as an ORF, though its function is uncertain. The sample in question was peripheral blood, obtained 28 days after the second AZD1222 dose. This TCR was sampled from an adult who received the AZD1222 COVID-19 vaccine. This CDR3 is CARRSNGGDYGYTF. The CDR3 DNA is TGTGCCAGAAGATCAAACGGAGGGGACTATGGCTACACCTTC.